This section outlines one T cell receptor (beta chain) sequence together with its context. Germline trimming cut 3 bases from V and 2 bases from J; bases unmatched to any gene: 6. The CDR3 contains 15 residues. Germline CDR1 and CDR2: LGHDT and YNNKEL (reference sequence). Clones were sequenced by immunoSEQ multiplex PCR, and TCRdb holds only the in-frame ones, with some missing. Of 100,000 to 120,000 clones in the sample, 85% are singletons; the top ten hold 3.5% to 5%. This entry comes from a study of blood T cell repertoires in COVID-19. Overall study context: T cells, B-cell-depleted T cells, or PBMCs provided the cDNA or gDNA that served as material.

This clonotype originated in a man between 50 and 59 years old with acute or convalescent COVID-19. The chain couples TRBV3-1 (or the pseudogene TRBV3-2) to TRBJ2-7; 8 bases are a match to TRBD1. The sequencing sample was made of peripheral blood. In DNA, the CDR3 is TGTGCCAGCAGCCAGCCCGGGACAGGCACCTACGAGCAGTACTTC. Residues: CASSQPGTGTYEQYF.